The sample holds a few counts of the clone carrying this T cell receptor (beta chain). This sample was taken from a study of blood T cell repertoires in COVID-19. As for the study in general: Sources were T cells, B-cell-depleted T cells, or PBMCs; the material itself was cDNA or gDNA.

In the original workflow: Counts of nucleated cells, estimated from reference gene primer amplification, were obtained. The method was immunoSEQ multiplex PCR; TCRdb's version includes in-frame clones alone and lacks a portion of them. V and J calls and clone size follow that table, whereas D and trimming were derived from the DNA. The repertoire holds approximately 110,000 clones, with 80% to 90% as singletons. The clonotype originates from an elderly woman with acute or convalescent COVID-19. Sequenced material: peripheral blood.

The CDR3 spells CASRGSNGYEQYF. DNA of the CDR3: TGTGCCAGCAGGGGGAGTAATGGCTACGAGCAGTACTTC. This rearrangement joins TRBV27 to TRBJ2-7, with D possibly being TRBD2 (5 bases). The germline V gene encodes CDR1 MNHEY and CDR2 SMNVEV (reference sequence). The CDR3 extends over 13 amino acids. V was shortened by 6 bases and J by 3 bases, with 12 bases between the two germline ends.